This T cell receptor beta chain was observed in a study of shared clonotypes between healthy human individuals. In the study overall: The study used three CD4 naive, three CD4 memory, two CD8 naive and one CD8 memory plate per donor.

This CDR3 has 14 amino acids. CDR1 is KGHSH and CDR2 is LQKENI in the germline V gene. This clone was counted once. A read error may account for a junction end that differs from germline. The deep-level immunoSEQ assay was used. Assay: immunoSEQ multiplex PCR; the TCRdb copy retains only in-frame clones and omits some. The sample includes approximately 2,000,000 clones, around 93% of them seen just once. This clonotype was obtained from a man aged 18 to 30 in good health. Some clones in this sample may be carry-over from other donors' samples. This rearrangement joins TRBV18 to TRBJ2-3; the D call may be TRBD1 or TRBD2 (5 bases each). Sequenced input: naive CD4+ T cells from PBMCs. Subset described: CD45RA+ positively selected. The CDR3 reads CASSLSSDGAYLNF. Written as DNA, the CDR3 is TGTGCCAGCTCACTCAGCTCCGACGGGGCATACTTGAATTTT. The variable domain in full, completed from reference TRBV18 and TRBJ2-3, reads NAGVMQNPRHLVRRRGQEARLRCSPMKGHSHVYWYRQLPEEGLKFMVYLQKENIIDESGMPKERFSAEFPKEGPSILRIQQVVRGDSAAYFCASSLSSDGAYLNFGPGTRLTVL.